A selection of T cell receptor beta chains follows, all from one sample in a study of Ad26.COV2.S vaccination and SARS-CoV-2 variants. Some clones are missing from TCRdb's copy, which holds only in-frame ones; the method was immunoSEQ multiplex PCR. The sample shows about 390,000 clones, about 90% of them seen only once. Sequencing was performed on peripheral blood, taken in a trial of Ad26.COV2.S vaccine versus placebo. These TCRs come from a person aged 18-65 years who received the Ad26.COV2.S COVID-19 vaccine or a placebo. Each CDR3 is given with its conserved first and last residue. The D gene is left open where the match is weak. Clone size is given for some rows only: seen once, a few or many times, or a class if the clone is expanded.

V,J,size,D,DNA,CDR3
TRBV7-2,TRBJ2-1,.,.,TGTGCCAGCAGCTTAGGCTCGTCCTACAATGAGCAGTTCTTC,CASSLGSSYNEQFF
TRBV6-2/TRBV6-3,TRBJ2-5,.,TRBD1,TGTGCCAGCAGTTACCCCCACAGGGGGCGCATCTACGAGACCCAGTACTTC,CASSYPHRGRIYETQYF
TRBV19,TRBJ1-4,.,.,TGTGCCAGTAGTCATCGGGTCGGACAGACTAATGAAAAACTGTTTTTT,CASSHRVGQTNEKLFF
TRBV6-2/TRBV6-3,TRBJ1-3,.,.,TGTGCCAGCAGTTATTTTGGCTCTGGAAACACCATATATTTT,CASSYFGSGNTIYF
TRBV20-1,TRBJ1-1,.,.,TGCAGTGCTAACCGGGACACGATGGCTTTCTTT,CSANRDTMAFF
TRBV28,TRBJ2-7,.,.,TGTGCCAGCAGTTCCCGGTTAGGCGAGCAGTACTTC,CASSSRLGEQYF
TRBV2,TRBJ1-6,once,.,TGTGCCAGCAGTGACAGGGTGGGCTCACCCCTCCACTTT,CASSDRVGSPLHF
TRBV4-3,TRBJ1-1,.,TRBD1,TGCGCCAGCAGCGTACAGGGGTCCAACACTGAAGCTTTCTTT,CASSVQGSNTEAFF
TRBV7-2,TRBJ1-3,.,.,TGTGCCAGCAGCTCACCCGTAGGGACTGGAAACACCATATATTTT,CASSSPVGTGNTIYF
TRBV14,TRBJ2-1,.,.,TGTGCCAGCAGCCAAGTTGAGGGGGGGTTAATGAATGAGCAGTTCTTC,CASSQVEGGLMNEQFF
TRBV4-3,TRBJ2-2,.,.,TGCGCCAGCAGCCAATGGAGTTTAGGTGACGGGACCCTAATGAACACCGGGGAGCTGTTTTTT,CASSQWSLGDGTLMNTGELFF
TRBV7-6,TRBJ2-3,.,.,TGTGCCAGCAGCTTTATGGGGGCAGATACGCAGTATTTT,CASSFMGADTQYF
TRBV27,TRBJ1-1,.,.,TGTGCCAGCAGTTTAAGGAGGCCGATGAACACTGAAGCTTTCTTT,CASSLRRPMNTEAFF
TRBV9,TRBJ2-3,.,.,TGTGCCAGCAGCGTTGGGCAGGGAACAGATACGCAGTATTTT,CASSVGQGTDTQYF
TRBV5-6,TRBJ1-5,once,TRBD1,TGTGCCAGCAGCTTGTTGGGACAGATTAGCAATCAGCCCCAGCATTTT,CASSLLGQISNQPQHF
TRBV20-1,TRBJ2-3,.,.,TGCAGTGCTAGTTTGTACCGACCAGGGGTTGGAGATACGCAGTATTTT,CSASLYRPGVGDTQYF
TRBV12-3/TRBV12-4,TRBJ1-5,.,.,TGTGCCAGCAGTTTGGGGAATAATCAGCCCCAGCATTTT,CASSLGNNQPQHF
TRBV27,TRBJ2-7,.,TRBD1,TGTGCCAGCAGTTATCGGACAGGGAGTTACTACGAGCAGTACTTC,CASSYRTGSYYEQYF
TRBV28,TRBJ2-5,.,.,TGTGCCAGCAGTTGGGAACAGGGGAGGTATGAGACCCAGTACTTC,CASSWEQGRYETQYF
TRBV5-1,TRBJ1-1,.,.,TGCGCCAGCAGCTTTCCGGGAATGAACACTGAAGCTTTCTTT,CASSFPGMNTEAFF
TRBV9,TRBJ1-4,once,.,TGTGCCAGCAGCGTAGGTTGGGACGAAAAACTGTTTTTT,CASSVGWDEKLFF
TRBV19,TRBJ2-1,.,TRBD1,TGTGCCAGTAGCCACGGGACAGGGGGCATGTTTCGGTTCTTC,CASSHGTGGMFRFF
TRBV5-1,TRBJ2-3,.,.,TGCGCCAGCAGCTCGTTGTTAGGGTTTTCCGGGTTACCCCAAAAAAATACGCAGTATTTT,CASSSLLGFSGLPQKNTQYF
TRBV29-1,TRBJ1-4,once,.,TGCAGCGCCGGGGGTGAAAAACTGTTTTTT,CSAGGEKLFF
TRBV7-9,TRBJ1-5,.,.,TGTGCCAGCAGCTTTTTCAGCAATCAGCCCCAGCATTTT,CASSFFSNQPQHF
TRBV7-2,TRBJ2-5,once,TRBD1,TGTGCCAGCAGCGAGGACAGGGCGTGGGAGACCCAGTACTTC,CASSEDRAWETQYF
TRBV30,TRBJ1-4,.,.,TGTGCCTGGACGCGAACAACTAATGAAAAACTGTTTTTT,CAWTRTTNEKLFF
TRBV6-1,TRBJ1-2,.,.,TGTGCCAGCAGTGACAGGGAGATTGGGTATGGCTACACCTTC,CASSDREIGYGYTF
TRBV2,TRBJ1-3,once,.,TGTGCCTCGAGAGGGGTATCTGGAAACACCATATATTTT,CASRGVSGNTIYF
TRBV2,TRBJ2-3,.,TRBD2,TGTGCCAGCAGTGATTTGATTAGCGGGGTGAAAGATACGCAGTATTTT,CASSDLISGVKDTQYF
TRBV19,TRBJ1-1,few,TRBD1,TGTGCCAGTAAACGTCTCTCCGGGACAGGGGACCCTGAAGCTTTCTTT,CASKRLSGTGDPEAFF
TRBV4-1,TRBJ1-6,.,.,TGCGCCAGCAGCCAGGACGGTTGGCGCCTCCACTTT,CASSQDGWRLHF
TRBV6-6,TRBJ1-2,.,.,TGTGCCAGCAGCTTGGGGGACTATGGCTACACCTTC,CASSLGDYGYTF
TRBV24-1,TRBJ1-1,.,TRBD1,TGTGCCACCAGTGACCAGACAGGGCCCAGTGAAGCTTTCTTT,CATSDQTGPSEAFF
TRBV4-3,TRBJ1-5,.,.,TGCGCCAGCAGCCAAACAGATAGCAATCAGCCCCAGCATTTT,CASSQTDSNQPQHF
TRBV6-5,TRBJ1-5,.,TRBD1,TGTGCCAGCAGCGGGACAGACGGCAATCAGCCCCAGCATTTT,CASSGTDGNQPQHF
TRBV5-1,TRBJ2-2,.,TRBD1,TGCGCCAGCATAGGACAGGTTCAGGACGGGGAGCTGTTTTTT,CASIGQVQDGELFF
TRBV21-1,TRBJ2-7,.,.,TGTGCCAGCAGCAAAGCGACGGGGCCCCGGGCGGGGACCCGGTACGAGCAGTACTTC,CASSKATGPRAGTRYEQYF
TRBV4-3,TRBJ2-7,.,TRBD1,TGCGCCAGCAGCCAAGACAGGGGGAACTACGAGCAGTACTTC,CASSQDRGNYEQYF
TRBV6-2/TRBV6-3,TRBJ1-5,.,TRBD1,TGTGCCAGCAGTGACCGGACAGGGAAGGATCAGCCCCAGCATTTT,CASSDRTGKDQPQHF
TRBV6-6,TRBJ1-1,.,TRBD1,TGTGCCAGCAGCAGACAGGGAGAAACTGAAGCTTTCTTT,CASSRQGETEAFF
TRBV7-9,TRBJ2-1,.,TRBD1,TGTGCCAGCAGCTCCCAGACAGGGGGGACAGAAACATCTTACAATGAGCAGTTCTTC,CASSSQTGGTETSYNEQFF
TRBV29-1,TRBJ1-5,.,.,TGCAGCGTTTCTTATCTGGCAGGCTTAAATCAGCCCCAGCATTTT,CSVSYLAGLNQPQHF
TRBV10-2,TRBJ1-5,few,TRBD1,TGCGCCAGCAGATTGACAGGGGATCAGCCCCAGCATTTT,CASRLTGDQPQHF
TRBV28,TRBJ2-7,few,.,TGTGCCAGCACGGCTGCCATATTCTCCTACGAGCAGTACTTC,CASTAAIFSYEQYF
TRBV6-1,TRBJ1-5,.,TRBD1,TGTGCCAGCAGTGGCGCCTGGGGACAGCTTAGCAATCAGCCCCAGCATTTT,CASSGAWGQLSNQPQHF
TRBV5-1,TRBJ2-5,.,.,TGCGCCAGCAGCTCGTCTACTAGTGTGGAGACCCAGTACTTC,CASSSSTSVETQYF
TRBV11-2,TRBJ1-4,.,.,TGTGCCAGCAGCTCTCACCTCCGGGGGGCAGGTGAAAAACTGTTTTTT,CASSSHLRGAGEKLFF
TRBV15,TRBJ2-1,.,.,TGTGCCACCAGCAGGACCCGAACCCCGGCGGAGCAGTTCTTC,CATSRTRTPAEQFF
TRBV30,TRBJ2-7,few,.,TGTGCCTGGAGTCACAGGGCTAGCACCGAGCAGTACTTC,CAWSHRASTEQYF